The T cell receptor beta chain described here comes from a study of identical twins. MiXCR was run by TCRdb on the 5' RACE reads, yielding one entry per CDR3 protein. Found here are hundreds of thousands of distinct CDR3 sequences, approximately 25% of them singletons; the top ten hold 2.9%. Germline CDR1 reads MGHDK; CDR2 reads SYGVNS. This CDR3 spans 11 amino acids. V was pared by 6 bases and J by 9 bases, with 9 bases between. This clonotype was observed a few times. The same data also went into a second study, on T cells expressing NK-cell markers.

This chain links TRBV25-1 with TRBJ2-1; no firm D call. This clonotype was sampled from a woman between 18 and 29 years old in good health. Sequencing was done on a sample of CD4+ T cells sorted from blood. The DNA of the CDR3 is TGTGCCAGCAGATGGTTTGGTGAGCAGTTCTTC. Its protein is CASRWFGEQFF. Supplemented by reference TRBV25-1 and TRBJ2-1, the full variable domain reads EADIYQTPRYLVIGTGKKITLECSQTMGHDKMYWYQQDPGMELHLIHYSYGVNSTEKGDLSSESTVSRIRTEHFPLTLESARPSHTSQYLCASRWFGEQFFGPGTRLTVL.